Listed below are T cell receptor beta chains from one sample, sequenced in a study of cytomegalovirus exposure and HLA in healthy donors. Repertoires were generated with immunoSEQ multiplex PCR, while TCRdb's copy carries only in-frame clones and drops some. The top ten clones hold roughly 2% of a sample with about 260,000 clones, just under 85% of them seen once. Sequenced input: PBMCs. These receptors all come from a woman in her 40s in good health and CMV-seropositive. Each CDR3 is given with its conserved first and last residue. The order of the fields is clone size, V gene, D gene, J gene, CDR3 DNA, CDR3 protein. D genes are given only for firm matches. Some rows have no size entry. The others give once, few or many, or a class for an expanded clone.

NA	TRBV7-2	TRBD2	TRBJ2-7	TGTGCCAGCAGCCCCTGGACTAGCGGGGGCTACGAGCAGTACTTC	CASSPWTSGGYEQYF
NA	TRBV7-9	TRBD2	TRBJ2-7	TGTGCCAGCAGCCCGGGACTAGCGGGATATAACTCCTACGAGCAGTACTTC	CASSPGLAGYNSYEQYF
NA	TRBV13	NA	TRBJ2-3	TGTGCCAGCAGCTTAGTAGGGGGAGACAGGGAGGGCACAGATACGCAGTATTTT	CASSLVGGDREGTDTQYF
NA	TRBV4-3	TRBD2	TRBJ2-5	TGCGCCAGCAGCCAAGGACTAGCGGGAGGGGAAGAGACCCAGTACTTC	CASSQGLAGGEETQYF
NA	TRBV5-1	TRBD2	TRBJ2-3	TGCGCCAGCAGCTTGGATCCACTAGCGGTCACAGATACGCAGTATTTT	CASSLDPLAVTDTQYF
NA	TRBV10-3	TRBD2	TRBJ2-2	TGTGCCACGGGACTAGCGGGAGCCACCGGGGAGCTGTTTTTT	CATGLAGATGELFF
few	TRBV6-1	NA	TRBJ1-1	TGTGCCAGCAGTGAAGCGGGACTATCGTGGGCTTTCTTT	CASSEAGLSWAFF
NA	TRBV19	NA	TRBJ2-7	TGTGCCAGTGGCGGGCAGGCGGCCTACGAGCAGTACTTC	CASGGQAAYEQYF
few	TRBV28	NA	TRBJ2-5	TGTGCCAGCAGTTTACGGGAGACCCAGTACTTC	CASSLRETQYF
NA	TRBV4-3	NA	TRBJ2-1	TGCGCCAGCAGCCAAAACAGCGGGTGGGAGGAGCAGTTCTTC	CASSQNSGWEEQFF
once	TRBV4-2	NA	TRBJ2-7	TGTGCCAGCAGCCAAGGACAGGGGAGGGCCAGTGAGCAGTACTTC	CASSQGQGRASEQYF
NA	TRBV2	TRBD1	TRBJ2-7	TGTGCCAGCAGTGGGGCACAGGGGGCCTACGAGCAGTACTTC	CASSGAQGAYEQYF
NA	TRBV19	TRBD2	TRBJ2-1	TGTGCCAGTAGTACAGCGGGAGTCTTTGAGGGTGGGCAGTTCTTC	CASSTAGVFEGGQFF
NA	TRBV28	TRBD1	TRBJ1-1	TGTGCCAGCAGTCCCGAGACAGGGAGTGAAGCTTTCTTT	CASSPETGSEAFF
NA	TRBV5-1	TRBD2	TRBJ2-1	TGCGCCAGCAGCTTGGCTTTAGCGGGAGGAAACAATGAGCAGTTCTTC	CASSLALAGGNNEQFF
NA	TRBV7-9	TRBD2	TRBJ2-2	TGTGCCAGCAGCTTACGACTAGCGGGCACCGGGGAGCTGTTTTTT	CASSLRLAGTGELFF
NA	TRBV9	NA	TRBJ2-7	TGTGCCAGCAGCCCAAGCGGTACTTCCTACGAGCAGTACTTC	CASSPSGTSYEQYF
NA	TRBV28	TRBD1	TRBJ1-5	TGTGCCAGCACCGATCCAGGGGGCGCGGGTCAGCCCCAGCATTTT	CASTDPGGAGQPQHF
NA	TRBV5-5	TRBD2	TRBJ2-5	TGTGCCAGCAGCACCTTAGCGGGAGGCCCGAAATTATCCCAGTACTTC	CASSTLAGGPKLSQYF
NA	TRBV11-3	NA	TRBJ2-7	TGTGCCAGCAGCTCCACAGGAGCCTACGAGCAGTACTTC	CASSSTGAYEQYF
once	TRBV28	TRBD2	TRBJ2-1	TGTGCCAGCAGGGATACCGGGACTAGCGGTAATGAGCAGTTCTTC	CASRDTGTSGNEQFF
NA	TRBV29-1	TRBD1	TRBJ2-1	TGCAGCGTTGACAGACAGGGGAGGAACTTCTTC	CSVDRQGRNFF
NA	TRBV28	TRBD2	TRBJ2-1	TGTGCCAGCAGCACTAGCGGGAGACTCAATGAGCAGTTCTTC	CASSTSGRLNEQFF
NA	TRBV6-5	TRBD2	TRBJ2-1	TGTGCCAGCAGTTACTCGGAACTAGCGGGAGTGGATGAGCAGTTCTTC	CASSYSELAGVDEQFF
NA	TRBV23-1	NA	TRBJ2-2	TGCGCCAGCAGTCAGCAAATTTCGGTGGCGAACACCGGGGAGCTGTTTTTT	CASSQQISVANTGELFF
NA	TRBV27	NA	TRBJ1-5	TGTGCCAGCAGTTTATCACGGGTGGATCAGCCCCAGCATTTT	CASSLSRVDQPQHF
NA	TRBV7-2	NA	TRBJ1-2	TGTGCCAGCAGCTCTCACAGGGCCCCACGGTACTATGGCTACACCTTC	CASSSHRAPRYYGYTF
NA	TRBV15	TRBD1	TRBJ1-2	TGTGCCACCAGCGCCACTGGCGGGACAGGCTCCTATGGCTACACCTTC	CATSATGGTGSYGYTF
NA	TRBV7-6	TRBD1	TRBJ2-7	TGTGCCAGCAGCTTAAGTACCGGGACAGGACTTTACGAGCAGTACTTC	CASSLSTGTGLYEQYF
NA	TRBV6-6	TRBD1	TRBJ1-2	TGTGCCAGCAGTTACTCGGACAGGGGGGATGGCTACACCTTC	CASSYSDRGDGYTF
NA	TRBV18	NA	TRBJ1-2	TGTGCCAGCTCACAGCCGGGACTTTCGTATGGCTACACCTTC	CASSQPGLSYGYTF
NA	TRBV6-6	NA	TRBJ2-2	TGTGCCAGCAGTTGGGCCGAGACAGGATACACCGGGGAGCTGTTTTTT	CASSWAETGYTGELFF
once	TRBV19	TRBD1	TRBJ1-1	TGTGCCAGTAGTCATGACAGGGGTAAGACTGAAGCTTTCTTT	CASSHDRGKTEAFF
NA	TRBV30	TRBD1	TRBJ2-3	TGTGCCTGGAAAGCGACAGGGGCAAGCACAGATACGCAGTATTTT	CAWKATGASTDTQYF
NA	TRBV13	TRBD2	TRBJ2-1	TGTGCCAGCAGGCGGACGGGAGGGTCCTACAATGAGCAGTTCTTC	CASRRTGGSYNEQFF
NA	TRBV11-3	TRBD2	TRBJ2-1	TGTGCCAGCAGCTTACGGACTAGTCTTGGTGAGCAGTTCTTC	CASSLRTSLGEQFF
once	TRBV18	TRBD2	TRBJ2-2	TGTGCCAGCTCCCAGGGGACTAGGAACACCGGGGAGCTGTTTTTT	CASSQGTRNTGELFF
NA	TRBV30	TRBD2	TRBJ2-5	TGTGCCTGGAACACCGGGACTAGCACCACAGAGACCCAGTACTTC	CAWNTGTSTTETQYF
NA	TRBV5-4	NA	TRBJ2-7	TGTGCCAGCAGAAGGGACTCAGACTCCTACGAGCAGTACTTC	CASRRDSDSYEQYF
NA	TRBV27	TRBD1	TRBJ2-7	TGTGCCAGCAGTTTCGGGACAGCCTACGAGCAGTACTTC	CASSFGTAYEQYF
NA	TRBV6-1	NA	TRBJ2-7	TGTGCCAGCAGTGAATTGGGGGCTATCTACGAGCAGTACTTC	CASSELGAIYEQYF
NA	TRBV27	TRBD1	TRBJ2-7	TGTGCCAGCAGTCCTGGGACAGTCTACGAGCAGTACTTC	CASSPGTVYEQYF
NA	TRBV30	TRBD2	TRBJ2-7	TGTGCCTGGAGAGAACTAGCGAACTCCTACGAGCAGTACTTC	CAWRELANSYEQYF